The rows below give T cell receptor beta chains drawn from one sample of a study of cytomegalovirus exposure and HLA in healthy donors. TCRdb's copy holds only in-frame clones and misses some; the assay was immunoSEQ multiplex PCR. The sample has 160,000 or so clones; approximately 88% are singletons. The sample comprised PBMCs. Receptor source: a man aged 30-40 years in good health and CMV-seronegative. CDR3s include the opening cysteine and the closing phenylalanine or tryptophan. The listing skips clone size in some rows; elsewhere it reads once, few, many or a size class.

>TRBJ1-2|TRBV14|-
CASSRQNYGYTF
>TRBJ2-1|TRBV7-2|-
CASSLAGLAGYNEQFF
>TRBJ2-5|TRBV11-2|-
CASSPDTPTQYF
>TRBJ2-1|TRBV6-1|-
CASSAWSPRGSSYNEQFF
>TRBJ1-1|TRBV7-9|-
CASSFRGGMNTEAFF
>TRBJ2-1|TRBV27|-
CASSRRQLNEQFF
>TRBJ2-7|TRBV7-3|-
CASRTRYKPRTSFEQYF
>TRBJ2-1|TRBV7-2|-
CASSFLQGRYEQFF
>TRBJ2-7|TRBV19|-
CASSIRDRHPYEQYF
>TRBJ2-1|TRBV9|-
CASSVVRGSSLNEQFF
>TRBJ2-1|TRBV7-9|-
CASSYSGAPPSENEQFF
>TRBJ1-1|TRBV7-3|-
CASSFRPGPGITEAFF
>TRBJ2-3|TRBV29-1|-
CSVSGTSGMITDTQYF
>TRBJ2-4|TRBV7-9|-
CASSLALGDRGVRNIQYF
>TRBJ1-6|TRBV27|-
CASSLWGVDSPLHF
>TRBJ2-2|TRBV15|-
CATSRDLGPVGPGELFF
>TRBJ2-3|TRBV27|few
CASSRDSRTDTQYF
>TRBJ1-2|TRBV25-1|-
CASSESSGYGYTF
>TRBJ1-2|TRBV27|-
CASSFAANYGYTF
>TRBJ2-7|TRBV5-6|-
CASSSRDRDIYEQYF
>TRBJ1-1|TRBV28|-
CASTGTSNTEAFF
>TRBJ2-3|TRBV6-5|-
CASSWQGSTDTQYF